This T cell receptor beta chain appears in the sequencing data of a study of blood T cell repertoires in COVID-19. Sequencing used immunoSEQ multiplex PCR; TCRdb keeps in-frame clones, though not all of them. The sample shows under 12,000 clones, approximately 84% of them seen only once. Sequencing used peripheral blood. This TCR was sampled from a man in his fifties or sixties with active COVID-19.

CDR3 nucleotide sequence: TGTGCCAGCAGCCAAGCTTACCTAGCGGTCTTTTCAAATGAGCAGTTCTTC. This codes for CASSQAYLAVFSNEQFF. The chain is built from TRBV3-1 (or the pseudogene TRBV3-2) and TRBJ2-1, with TRBD2 matching over 7 bases. Germline CDR1 and CDR2: LGHDT and YNNKEL (reference sequence). After removal of 1 base from V and 7 bases from J, the junction contained 13 bases not matched to a gene. This CDR3 spans 17 amino acids.